The sequence of this T cell receptor (beta chain) was determined in a study of neurological immune-mediated disorders (dated by TCRdb to between 2018 and 2021). Regarding the research as a whole: Among the 34 multiple sclerosis patients, relapsing-remitting MS accounted for some 30 and secondary progressive MS accounted for 3. The cohort comprised roughly 65 subjects: roughly 14 HAM/TSP patients, 34 multiple sclerosis patients and 20 or so healthy controls. Longitudinal samples, technical triplicates and paired sorted CD4+ and CD8+ T-cell subsets, alongside PBMC samples, were included among the roughly 100 TCR-beta libraries. Peripheral blood TCR-beta repertoires from HTLV-I-associated myelopathy (HAM/TSP) patients, multiple sclerosis patients and healthy controls were compared by UMI-based sequencing. Summary of the overall study and its limitations: TCR clonal expansion was highest in HAM/TSP patients and lowest in MS patients, with MS patients falling below even healthy controls. Repertoires from 18 of 34 MS patients were grouped by phylogenetic analysis into a cluster of related CDR3 sequences, suggesting a possible repertoire-level signature. The MS cluster showed no association with clinical or MRI features, and the authors stated that larger cohorts are needed. No identical CDR3 amino acid sequences were found to be shared among expanded clones across subjects, suggesting that TCR-beta repertoires were private in all groups.

This clonotype was detected ten times or more. Its antigen is not yet known. No per-base quality is available; no much larger clone lies one base away. Based on the germline V gene, the CDR1 and CDR2 sequences are ENHRY and SYGVKD. The CDR3 sequence holds 14 residues, the cysteine and phenylalanine included. Just CDR3 DNA is preserved here, 42 bases in frame from base 1. V lost 0 bases and J lost 5 bases; the stretch between them is 10 bases long. Libraries from unsorted PBMCs were made from 2 million PBMCs kept in RNAlater at -80 degrees C until RNA extraction. The multiple sclerosis patients were enrolled in a US clinical protocol that evaluated disease progression with magnetic resonance imaging. Peripheral blood was subjected to Ficoll-Hypaque density gradient centrifugation to isolate PBMCs, which were then cryopreserved in liquid nitrogen. cDNA synthesis used template-switch 5'RACE with a primer carrying a 10-nucleotide random unique molecular identifier tagging each TCR transcript. Each sequencing run produced over 160 million TCR-beta sequences covering 15-18 subjects. The RNeasy kit was used for extraction of total RNA. TCR-beta VDJ regions were amplified with primers for the TCR constant region and the 5'RACE anchor, using the KAPA Real-time Library Amplification kit. Sample indexes and Illumina adaptors were added in a first PCR, and a second PCR then increased library yield. After Ampure bead purification, the TCR product of roughly 650 bp was size-selected on a 2% E-gel SizeSelection system. Before pooling, library quality was checked on a Bioanalyzer, concentration was measured with Qubit, and libraries were quantified with the Kapa Library Quantification kit. An Illumina HiSeq 2500 sequenced the libraries paired-end 2 x 150 bp. To increase sequence diversity, about 25-31% phiX was spiked into each library pool. The authors' analysis ran thus. The quality-filtered reads were processed with the UMI-based MiGEC pipeline, whose error correction step removed more than 85% of the raw TCR sequences. VDJ genes were aligned to IMGT germline references, and each clonotype was defined by a unique CDR3 amino acid sequence together with V-J genes. VDJtools evaluated clonal expansion, Shannon diversity and CDR3 relatedness (CalcPairwiseDistances, ClusterSamples); CLCbio workbench built phylogenetic trees. Using coefficient-of-variation modelling across technical triplicates, the study counted a clone as expanded if it had at least 8 unique UMIs. The public sequencing data were trimmed at Q25 with fastp and processed into clonotypes with MiXCR by TCRdb, which kept only in-frame beta chains. CDR3 protein sequences are deduplicated, and each keeps its most common genes and DNA. These V and J calls originate from TCRdb's pipeline instead of the authors' own analysis. For this sample the table gives 50,000 to 70,000 distinct CDR3 sequences, of which 3.5% to 5% were detected only once. The ten largest clones add up to under 7.5% of the sample.

Rearrangement joined TRBV10-3 to TRBJ1-1, and TRBD1 may be the D gene, going by 5 matching bases. The sample comprised PBMCs. This receptor was obtained from a man aged 25-45 years with multiple sclerosis. Here is the DNA: TGTGCCATCAGTGAGTCGTCCCAGGGTACTGAAGCTTTCTTT. Its protein reads: CAISESSQGTEAFF.